The present T cell receptor beta chain was sequenced within a study of T-cell memory formation after mild COVID-19. The CDR3 totals 15 residues. Deletions cut 2 bases from V and 0 bases from J, with 8 bases between. Per germline, CDR1 MNHEY and CDR2 SVGAGI. TCRdb re-derived calls from the 5' RACE reads in MiXCR, one entry per CDR3 protein. Here the sample spans hundreds of thousands of distinct CDR3 sequences, 15% to 20% being singletons. V is TRBV6-5 and J is TRBJ1-3; TRBD1 is a possible D gene (5 bases). Material for sequencing was PBMCs or a T cell subset sorted from them (not recorded which). This receptor was obtained from a man younger than 30 who had mild COVID-19 (a few samples of this study predate the infection). Cell type and time point are not known. CDR3 sequence (DNA): TGTGCCAGCAGTTACGACGGGGGCTCTGGAAACACCATATATTTT. As protein: CASSYDGGSGNTIYF.